This is a list of T cell receptor beta chains from one sample in a study of shared clonotypes between healthy human individuals. Assay: immunoSEQ multiplex PCR; the TCRdb copy retains only in-frame clones and omits some. The sample has some 800,000 clones, nearly 95% seen once. The sequenced sample consisted of naive CD8+ T cells sorted from blood. These receptors came from a man aged 30 to 45 in good health. Each CDR3 is given with its conserved first and last residue. A D gene is named only where the DNA matches it firmly. Rows give clone size only sometimes, using once, few, many, or a class for an expanded clone.

-	TRBJ2-4	TRBD1	TRBV19	CASSQTGVLSKNIQYF	TGTGCCAGTAGTCAAACAGGGGTTTTGTCCAAAAACATTCAGTACTTC
once	TRBJ2-1	-	TRBV11-2	CASSLVAESSYNEQFF	TGTGCCAGCAGCTTAGTGGCCGAAAGCTCCTACAATGAGCAGTTCTTC
-	TRBJ2-2	-	TRBV7-6	CASRDSNGRTGELFF	TGTGCCAGCCGGGACTCCAATGGGCGCACCGGGGAGCTGTTTTTT
-	TRBJ2-1	TRBD2	TRBV27	CASRTGTSGYNEQFF	TGTGCCAGCAGAACCGGGACTAGCGGATACAATGAGCAGTTCTTC
-	TRBJ1-4	TRBD1	TRBV7-9	CASTERWDRGLEKLFF	TGTGCCAGCACCGAGCGGTGGGACAGGGGGCTAGAAAAACTGTTTTTT
-	TRBJ1-1	-	TRBV27	CASSGGYSGGLNTEAFF	TGTGCCAGCAGTGGTGGGTATTCCGGGGGGCTGAACACTGAAGCTTTCTTT
-	TRBJ2-2	-	TRBV6-5	CASTAGVVRTGELFF	TGTGCCAGCACCGCAGGGGTGGTGCGCACCGGGGAGCTGTTTTTT
medium-sized	TRBJ2-5	-	TRBV2	CASSEMGRQETQYF	TGTGCCAGCAGTGAAATGGGCAGACAAGAGACCCAGTACTTC
-	TRBJ2-3	TRBD2	TRBV10-2	CASSDLAGTDTQYF	TGCGCCAGCAGTGACCTAGCGGGAACAGATACGCAGTATTTT
-	TRBJ2-1	-	TRBV27	CASSLSQGNHNEQFF	TGTGCCAGCAGTTTATCCCAGGGTAACCACAATGAGCAGTTCTTC
-	TRBJ2-7	-	TRBV27	CASSSNPPYEQYF	TGTGCCAGCAGTTCCAATCCACCCTACGAGCAGTACTTC
few	TRBJ1-5	-	TRBV7-8	CASSLVASNQPQHF	TGTGCCAGCAGCTTAGTTGCCAGCAATCAGCCCCAGCATTTT
-	TRBJ2-3	TRBD2	TRBV5-1	CASSLSGGWTDTQYF	TGCGCCAGCAGCTTGTCGGGGGGATGGACAGATACGCAGTATTTT
-	TRBJ2-7	-	TRBV11-2	CASSSQLGTYEQYF	TGTGCCAGCAGCTCCCAACTCGGCACCTACGAGCAGTACTTC
-	TRBJ2-7	-	TRBV5-4	CASSLGGYEQYF	TGTGCCAGCAGCTTGGGGGGGTACGAGCAGTACTTC
-	TRBJ1-5	-	TRBV28	CASSLWGGSGLIGSNQPQHF	TGTGCCAGCAGTTTATGGGGAGGGTCTGGTCTAATCGGGAGCAATCAGCCCCAGCATTTT